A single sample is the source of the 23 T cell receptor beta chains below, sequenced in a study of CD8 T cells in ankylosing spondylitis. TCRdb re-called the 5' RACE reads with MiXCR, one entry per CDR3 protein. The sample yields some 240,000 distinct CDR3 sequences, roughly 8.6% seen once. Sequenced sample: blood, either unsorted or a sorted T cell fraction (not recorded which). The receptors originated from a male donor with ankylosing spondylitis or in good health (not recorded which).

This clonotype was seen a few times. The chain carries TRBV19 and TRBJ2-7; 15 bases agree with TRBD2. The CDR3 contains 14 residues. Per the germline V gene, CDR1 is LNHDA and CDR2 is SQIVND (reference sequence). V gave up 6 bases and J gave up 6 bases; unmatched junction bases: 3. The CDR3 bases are TGTGCCAGTAGGAGGACTAGCGGGAGGGCCGAGCAGTACTTC. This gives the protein CASRRTSGRAEQYF.

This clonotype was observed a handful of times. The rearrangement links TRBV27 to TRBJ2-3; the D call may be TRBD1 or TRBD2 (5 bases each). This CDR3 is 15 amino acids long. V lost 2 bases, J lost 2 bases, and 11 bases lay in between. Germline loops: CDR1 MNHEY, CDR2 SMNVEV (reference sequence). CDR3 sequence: CASSLGWGTTDTQYF. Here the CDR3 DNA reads TGTGCCAGCAGTTTAGGATGGGGGACCACAGATACGCAGTATTTT.

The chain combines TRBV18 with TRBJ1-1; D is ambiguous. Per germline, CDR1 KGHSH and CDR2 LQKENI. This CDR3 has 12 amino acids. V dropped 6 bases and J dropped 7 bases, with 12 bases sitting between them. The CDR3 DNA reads TGTGCCAGCTCGATAGTCGGAGTTGAAGCTTTCTTT. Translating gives CASSIVGVEAFF.

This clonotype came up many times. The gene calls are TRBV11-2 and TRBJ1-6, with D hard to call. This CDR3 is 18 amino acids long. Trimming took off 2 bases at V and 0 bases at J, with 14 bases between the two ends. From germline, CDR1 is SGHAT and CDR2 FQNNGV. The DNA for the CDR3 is TGTGCCAGCAGCTTACAGTGGCAGTCCAGCTCCTATAATTCACCCCTCCACTTT. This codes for CASSLQWQSSSYNSPLHF.

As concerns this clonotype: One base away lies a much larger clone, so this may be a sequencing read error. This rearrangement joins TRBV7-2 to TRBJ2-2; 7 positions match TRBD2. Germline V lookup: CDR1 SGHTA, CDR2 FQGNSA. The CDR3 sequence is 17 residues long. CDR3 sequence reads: CASSFRDYPANAGELFF. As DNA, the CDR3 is TGTGCCAGCAGCTTCAGGGACTACCCCGCGAACGCCGGGGAGCTGTTTTTT. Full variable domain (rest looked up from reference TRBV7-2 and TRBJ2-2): GAGVSQSPSNKVTEKGKDVELRCDPISGHTALYWYRQSLGQGLEFLIYFQGNSAPDKSGLPSDRFSAERTGGSVSTLTIQRTQQEDSAVYLCASSFRDYPANAGELFFGEGSRLTVL.

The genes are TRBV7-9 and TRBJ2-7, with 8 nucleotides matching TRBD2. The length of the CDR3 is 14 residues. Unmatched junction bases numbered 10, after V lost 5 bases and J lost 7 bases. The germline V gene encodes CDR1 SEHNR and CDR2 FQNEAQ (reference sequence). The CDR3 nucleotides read TGTGCCAGCAGCCCCCCGACTAGCGCTTTAGAGCAGTACTTC. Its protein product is CASSPPTSALEQYF.

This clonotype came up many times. The DNA for the CDR3 is TGTGCCGTACGCGGGGGTGACAATGAGCAGTTCTTC. This encodes CAVRGGDNEQFF. The gene calls are TRBV10-3 and TRBJ2-1, with 7 bases aligning to TRBD2. The CDR3 is made up of 12 amino acids. J lost 5 bases, V lost 11 bases, and 6 bases had no gene match. Germline CDR1 ENHRY, CDR2 SYGVKD.

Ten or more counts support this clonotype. The CDR3 DNA reads TGTGCCAGCAGCTCGTGGGGGGAAGGGGCCCACAATGAGCAGTTCTTC. Its protein product is CASSSWGEGAHNEQFF. This chain joins TRBV28 and TRBJ2-1, with TRBD2 as a possible D gene (6 bases). Germline lookup yields CDR1 MDHEN and CDR2 SYDVKM. The CDR3 runs 16 residues. V was clipped by 6 bases and J by 5 bases, with 20 bases between them.

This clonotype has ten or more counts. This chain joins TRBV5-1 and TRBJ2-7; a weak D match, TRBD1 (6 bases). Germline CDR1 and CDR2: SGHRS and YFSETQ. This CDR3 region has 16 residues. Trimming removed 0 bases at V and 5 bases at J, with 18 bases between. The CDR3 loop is CASSLADRQVGNEQYF. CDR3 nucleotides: TGCGCCAGCAGCTTGGCCGACAGGCAGGTAGGAAACGAGCAGTACTTC.

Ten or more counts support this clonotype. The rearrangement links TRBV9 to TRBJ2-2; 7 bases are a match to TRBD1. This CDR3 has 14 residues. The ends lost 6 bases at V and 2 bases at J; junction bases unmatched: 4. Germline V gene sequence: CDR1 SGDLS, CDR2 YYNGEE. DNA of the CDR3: TGTGCCAGCAACGACAGGGCCAACACCGGGGAGCTGTTTTTT. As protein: CASNDRANTGELFF.

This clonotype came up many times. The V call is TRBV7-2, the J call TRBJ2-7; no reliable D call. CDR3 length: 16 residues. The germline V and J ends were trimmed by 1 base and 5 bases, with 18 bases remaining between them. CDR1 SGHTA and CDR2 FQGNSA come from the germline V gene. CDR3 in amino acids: CASSLDNRRLSHEQYF. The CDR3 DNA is TGTGCCAGCAGCTTAGATAATCGTCGGTTGAGCCACGAGCAGTACTTC.

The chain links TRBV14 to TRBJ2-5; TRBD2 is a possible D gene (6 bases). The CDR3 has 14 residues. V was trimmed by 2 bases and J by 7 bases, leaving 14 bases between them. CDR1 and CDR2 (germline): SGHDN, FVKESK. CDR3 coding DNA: TGTGCCAGCAGCCAAAGAATTCCGGAGGGGACCCAGTACTTC. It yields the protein CASSQRIPEGTQYF.

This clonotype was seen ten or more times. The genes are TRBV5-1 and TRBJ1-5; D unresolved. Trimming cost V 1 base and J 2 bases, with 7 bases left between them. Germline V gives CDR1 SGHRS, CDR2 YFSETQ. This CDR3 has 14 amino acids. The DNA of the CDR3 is TGCGCCAGCAGCTTGCAGGCGGGCAATCAGCCCCAGCATTTT. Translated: CASSLQAGNQPQHF.

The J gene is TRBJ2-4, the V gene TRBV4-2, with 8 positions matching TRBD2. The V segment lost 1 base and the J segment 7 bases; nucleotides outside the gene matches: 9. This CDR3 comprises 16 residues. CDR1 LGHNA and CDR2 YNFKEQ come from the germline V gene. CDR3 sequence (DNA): TGTGCCAGCAGCCAAGCGGGGGGGGGAGCTTCCAACATTCAGTACTTC. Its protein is CASSQAGGGASNIQYF.

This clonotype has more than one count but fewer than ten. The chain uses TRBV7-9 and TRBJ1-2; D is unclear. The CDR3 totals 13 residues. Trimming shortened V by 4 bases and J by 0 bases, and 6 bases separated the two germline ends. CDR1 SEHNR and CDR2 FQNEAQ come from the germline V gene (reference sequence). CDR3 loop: CASSSEANYGYTF. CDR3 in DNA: TGTGCCAGCAGCTCCGAAGCTAACTATGGCTACACCTTC. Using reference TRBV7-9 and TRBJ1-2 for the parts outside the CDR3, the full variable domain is DTGVSQNPRHKITKRGQNVTFRCDPISEHNRLYWYRQTLGQGPEFLTYFQNEAQLEKSRLLSDRFSAERPKGSFSTLEIQRTEQGDSAMYLCASSSEANYGYTFGSGTRLTVV.

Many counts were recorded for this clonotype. The CDR3 DNA is TGTGCCAGCAGTCCCCTGGGTAGCAATCAGCCCCAGCATTTT. Protein: CASSPLGSNQPQHF. The chain combines TRBV5-6 with TRBJ1-5, with D unclear. V lost 5 bases, J lost 0 bases, and 9 bases lay in between. This CDR3 has 14 amino acids. CDR1 is SGHDT and CDR2 is YYEEEE in the germline V gene. Variable domain in full (rest from reference TRBV5-6 and TRBJ1-5): DAGVTQSPTHLIKTRGQQVTLRCSPKSGHDTVSWYQQALGQGPQFIFQYYEEEERQRGNFPDRFSGHQFPNYSSELNVNALLLGDSALYLCASSPLGSNQPQHFGDGTRLSIL.

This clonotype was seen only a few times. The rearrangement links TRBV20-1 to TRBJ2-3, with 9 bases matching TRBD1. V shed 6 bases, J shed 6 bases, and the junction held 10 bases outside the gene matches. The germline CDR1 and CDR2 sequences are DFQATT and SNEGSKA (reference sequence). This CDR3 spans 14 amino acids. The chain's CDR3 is CSAARTGDGDTQYF. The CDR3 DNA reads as TGCAGTGCGGCCCGGACAGGGGATGGGGATACGCAGTATTTT.

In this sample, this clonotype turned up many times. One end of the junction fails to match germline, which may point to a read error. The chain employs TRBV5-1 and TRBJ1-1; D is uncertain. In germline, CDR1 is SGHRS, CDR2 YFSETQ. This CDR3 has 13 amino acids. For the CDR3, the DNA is TGCGCCAGCAGCTTGGGGGAGAACGCTGAAGCTTTCTTT. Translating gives CASSLGENAEAFF.

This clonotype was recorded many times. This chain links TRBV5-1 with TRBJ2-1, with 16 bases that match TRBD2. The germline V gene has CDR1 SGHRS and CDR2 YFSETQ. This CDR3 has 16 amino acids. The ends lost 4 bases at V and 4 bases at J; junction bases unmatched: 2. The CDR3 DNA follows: TGCGCCAGCAGCACGGGACTAGCGGGAGGGTACAATGAGCAGTTCTTC. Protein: CASSTGLAGGYNEQFF.

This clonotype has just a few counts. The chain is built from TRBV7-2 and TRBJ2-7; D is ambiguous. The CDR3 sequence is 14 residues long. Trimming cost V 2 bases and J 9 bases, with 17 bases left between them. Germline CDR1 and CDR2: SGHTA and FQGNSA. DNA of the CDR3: TGTGCCAGCAGCTTACTTGGACCCCCCACGACGCAGTACTTC. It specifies CASSLLGPPTTQYF.

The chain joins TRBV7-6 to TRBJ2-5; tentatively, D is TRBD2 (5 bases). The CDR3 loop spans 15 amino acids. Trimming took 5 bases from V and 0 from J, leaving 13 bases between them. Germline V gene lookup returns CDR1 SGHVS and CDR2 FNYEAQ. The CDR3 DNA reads TGTGCCAGCAGCAAAGAGGACTGGAACCAAGAGACCCAGTACTTC. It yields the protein CASSKEDWNQETQYF.

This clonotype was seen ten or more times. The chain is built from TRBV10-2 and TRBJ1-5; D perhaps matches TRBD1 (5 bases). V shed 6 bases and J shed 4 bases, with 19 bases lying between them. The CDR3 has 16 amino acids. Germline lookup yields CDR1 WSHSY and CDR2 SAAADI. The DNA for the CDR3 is TGCGCCAGCAGCGCCGGTGGGATCGGGGGAAATCAGCCCCAGCATTTT. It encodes CASSAGGIGGNQPQHF.

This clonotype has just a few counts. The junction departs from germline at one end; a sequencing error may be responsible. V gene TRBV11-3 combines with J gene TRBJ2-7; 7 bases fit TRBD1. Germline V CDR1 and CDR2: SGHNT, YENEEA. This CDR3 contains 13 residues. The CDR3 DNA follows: TGTGCCAGCAGCTTAGTGGGGACAGCCACCGCGCACTTC. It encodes CASSLVGTATAHF.